This TCR beta chain was documented in a study of tissue T cells after allogeneic stem cell transplantation. CDR3 sequences, V/J genes, frequencies and template counts came from survey-depth TCRbeta sequencing. Here immunoSEQ multiplex PCR was the method, and the copy in TCRdb shows in-frame clones only, minus some. This table has fewer than 3,500 clones, 45% to 60% appearing once. Time point meaning: mouse harvest day 14 after allogeneic transplant. Tail vein injection delivered 10^7 T-cell-depleted bone marrow cells and 10^6 splenic CD5+ T cells. CDR3 length: 15 amino acids. CDR1 KGHTA and CDR2 FQNQQP come from the germline V gene. Study-level findings and limits: Anatomically similar tissues had similar TCR repertoires within each patient.

With regard to this clone: Its antigen is undetermined. Mouse gene names apply. The CDR3 end falls 1 residue outside the read, so it is completed with the germline J gene.

Sequencing was performed on gut tissue. The V and J genes are TRBV23 and TRBJ1-1; the tabulated D call, TRBD1, remains unverified against the DNA. The clonotype originates from a female BALB/c mouse given C57BL/6 T cells with graft-versus-host disease after an allogeneic hematopoietic cell transplant. CDR3 DNA (partial): TGCTCCAGCAGTCAATGGGGACAGTCAAACACAGAAGTCTTC. Translating it yields CSSSQWGQSNTEVF. The CDR3, in full, reads CSSSQWGQSNTEVFF.